This T cell receptor beta chain was found in a study of blood T cell repertoires in COVID-19. Original handling: The assay estimated nucleated cells by amplifying reference gene primers. Clones were sequenced by immunoSEQ multiplex PCR, and TCRdb holds only the in-frame ones, with some missing. The V and J calls and clone size were taken over from that table, and D and trimming were inferred from the DNA. Found here are about 160,000 clones, about 85% of them singletons; the top ten hold 0.8% to 1.2%. V shed 3 bases and J shed 8 bases, with 10 bases lying between them. This CDR3 comprises 12 residues.

The sample comprised peripheral blood. This receptor was taken from a man in his forties or fifties with acute or convalescent COVID-19. The chain uses TRBV12-3 or TRBV12-4 and TRBJ1-1; D not resolved. This chain's CDR3 is CASSFEGLEAFF. The CDR3 nucleotides are TGTGCCAGCAGTTTTGAGGGATTGGAAGCTTTCTTT.